These 10 T cell receptor beta chains were sequenced from one sample in a study of cytomegalovirus exposure and HLA in healthy donors. The study ran its PCR with 60 Vbeta and 13 Jbeta primers. The assay was immunoSEQ multiplex PCR, and TCRdb's table has in-frame clones only and misses some. The sample lists under 150,000 clones, around three quarters occurring once. Specimen: PBMCs. These receptor sequences come from a woman between 50 and 59 years old in good health and CMV-seronegative.

As DNA, the CDR3 is TGTGCCAGCAGTTACGCACGACAGGGTTCCTACAATGAGCAGTTCTTC. Translated: CASSYARQGSYNEQFF. The rearrangement joins TRBV6-5 to TRBJ2-1; 7 bases are shared with TRBD1. The V gene's germline CDR1 is MNHEY and CDR2 SVGAGI. This CDR3 contains 16 residues. J lost 1 base, V lost 2 bases, and 5 bases had no gene match.

CDR3 bases: TGTGCCAGCAGTAAGACAGGGGTTAGGGGAGATACGCAGTATTTT. Protein sequence: CASSKTGVRGDTQYF. The chain recombines TRBV28 with TRBJ2-3; 8 positions agree with TRBD1. This CDR3 is built from 15 residues. J was trimmed by 5 bases and V by 5 bases; bases with no gene match: 9. The V gene's germline CDR1 is MDHEN and CDR2 SYDVKM. The full variable domain, with the rest looked up from reference TRBV28 and TRBJ2-3, is DVKVTQSSRYLVKRTGEKVFLECVQDMDHENMFWYRQDPGLGLRLIYFSYDVKMKEKGDIPEGYSVSREKKERFSLILESASTNQTSMYLCASSKTGVRGDTQYFGPGTRLTVL.

The V and J genes are TRBV7-2 and TRBJ2-2; possibly TRBD1 for D (5 bases). The CDR3 covers 15 residues. Deletions cut 0 bases from V and 3 bases from J, with 8 bases between. Germline V gene lookup returns CDR1 SGHTA and CDR2 FQGNSA. In nucleotides, the CDR3 is TGTGCCAGCAGCTTAGCCAGGGCCCACACCGGGGAGCTGTTTTTT. Encoded protein: CASSLARAHTGELFF. The variable domain in full, with the rest retrieved from reference TRBV7-2 and TRBJ2-2, is GAGVSQSPSNKVTEKGKDVELRCDPISGHTALYWYRQSLGQGLEFLIYFQGNSAPDKSGLPSDRFSAERTGGSVSTLTIQRTQQEDSAVYLCASSLARAHTGELFFGEGSRLTVL.

The J gene is TRBJ2-3, the V gene TRBV29-1; 8 nucleotides agree with TRBD2. Trimming at V came to 6 bases and at J to 0 bases, leaving 8 bases not matched to a gene. CDR3 length: 15 amino acids. Looked up from germline, CDR1 is SQVTM and CDR2 is ANQGSEA. DNA of the CDR3: TGCAGCGTCCTACTAGCGGACCATAGCACAGATACGCAGTATTTT. This encodes CSVLLADHSTDTQYF.

This clone was detected only once. The chain has TRBV15 and TRBJ2-7, with 13 bases that match TRBD2. Germline CDR1 reads LNHNV; CDR2 reads YYDKDF (reference sequence). The CDR3 is 13 residues long. CDR3 sequence: CAASGLAGVEQYV. DNA of the CDR3: TGTGCCGCCAGCGGACTAGCGGGAGTCGAGCAGTACGTC.

The gene calls are TRBV7-9 and TRBJ2-7; 9 bases are a match to TRBD1. The CDR3 has 14 residues. Per germline, CDR1 SEHNR and CDR2 FQNEAQ (reference sequence). The ends lost 4 bases at V and 2 bases at J; junction bases unmatched: 3. The CDR3 loop reads CASSSTGGAYEQYF. CDR3 nucleotides: TGTGCCAGCAGCTCGACAGGGGGGGCCTACGAGCAGTACTTC.

This chain uses TRBV19 with TRBJ2-7, with TRBD1 as a possible D gene (5 bases). Trimming pared 7 bases from V and 2 bases from J, leaving 21 bases between. CDR1 is LNHDA, CDR2 SQIVND, per germline (reference sequence). The CDR3 sequence is 16 residues long. The CDR3 is CASTNFTGAAAYEQYF. CDR3 nucleotides: TGTGCCAGTACCAATTTCACTGGGGCCGCTGCCTACGAGCAGTACTTC. Filled out from reference TRBV19 and TRBJ2-7, the complete variable domain reads DGGITQSPKYLFRKEGQNVTLSCEQNLNHDAMYWYRQDPGQGLRLIYYSQIVNDFQKGDIAEGYSVSREKKESFPLTVTSAQKNPTAFYLCASTNFTGAAAYEQYFGPGTRLTVT.

V and J are TRBV11-3 and TRBJ2-1, with TRBD2 identical over 9 bases. The length of the CDR3 is 15 residues. The V gene's germline CDR1 is SGHNT and CDR2 YENEEA. V trimming: 4 bases; J trimming: 7 bases; junction bases outside the gene matches: 8. The CDR3 sequence: CASSSSGTRWNEQFF. As DNA, the CDR3 is TGTGCCAGCAGCTCTAGCGGGACCCGTTGGAATGAGCAGTTCTTC.

V usage is TRBV7-9 and J usage is TRBJ2-1; perhaps TRBD1 as D (5 bases). Germline loops: CDR1 SEHNR, CDR2 FQNEAQ (reference sequence). The CDR3 length is 15 residues. With 4 bases removed from V and 3 bases from J, the gap between germline ends came to 13 bases. The CDR3 region is CASSSQRQSYNEQFF. In DNA, the CDR3 is TGTGCCAGCAGCTCTCAGAGACAGAGCTACAATGAGCAGTTCTTC.

CDR3 protein: CASSLEGPQTSGAFF. The DNA of the CDR3 is TGTGCCAGCAGTTTAGAAGGTCCCCAAACCAGCGGTGCTTTCTTT. The chain combines TRBV27 with TRBJ1-1; D gene unclear. The CDR3 has 15 residues. The V gene's germline CDR1 is MNHEY and CDR2 SMNVEV (reference sequence). Trimming removed 2 bases from V and 11 bases from J, with 21 bases in between.